This T cell receptor beta chain was documented in a study of regulatory T cells in long-lasting Graves disease. This clonotype was counted a few times. What it recognizes is unknown. Stated time point: newly diagnosed GD, antithyroid drugs for less than 3 months. The TCR library was prepared using RNA isolated from PBMCs. Enrollment of patients was through an endocrinology department in Xi'an, China. General observations from the study: The study found lower TCR diversity in persistent Graves' patients than in newly diagnosed ones. Segments TRBV28, TRBJ1-2 and TRBJ2-5 showed preferential usage in persistent disease.

The CDR3 runs to 15 residues. V shed 1 base and J shed 3 bases, with 10 bases lying between them. CDR1 is SGDLS, CDR2 YYNGEE, per germline. Building the TCR beta libraries relied on iRepertoire HTBI primers, and CDR3 regions underwent Arm-PCR. TCRdb redid the calling of the multiplex PCR reads with MiXCR, one entry per CDR3 protein. The sample has roughly 560,000 distinct CDR3 sequences; about 12% are singletons. These data were also filed under a second study, of T cells in Graves' hyperthyroidism and ophthalmopathy. That publication notes: A set of HTBI primers served as the primers for a first-round RT-PCR of the TCR CDR3.

Specimen: peripheral blood mononuclear cells (PBMCs), collected at new diagnosis, from a patient treated with antithyroid drugs. The rearrangement joins TRBV9 to TRBJ2-2; D gene ambiguous. The sequence was collected from a woman aged 30 to 39 with Graves disease. In nucleotides, the CDR3 is TGTGCCAGCAGCGTACGTACGTCCGACACCGGGGAGCTGTTTTTT. Amino acid sequence: CASSVRTSDTGELFF.